Below, 24 T cell receptor beta chains from the same sample are listed, as sequenced in a study of tumor-infiltrating lymphocytes in primary liver carcinoma. Both RNA and DNA were isolated together from about 20-30 mg of bulk tissue that had not been sorted. From 400 to 550 ng total RNA, TCR beta cDNA was generated with a primer in the constant region. Sequencing libraries for TCR beta derived from three nested multiplex PCR rounds that used slightly modified ARM-PCR. A C-beta reverse primer was combined with TRBV1-TRBV30 forward primers in the first two PCR rounds, and each round had about 10 cycles. TCRdb redid the calling of the multiplex PCR reads with MiXCR, one entry per CDR3 protein. The sample shows 75,000 to 80,000 distinct CDR3 sequences, around 66% of them seen only once. Sequencing was done on a sample of tumor-adjacent normal liver tissue. These receptors all come from a man between 40 and 49 years old with primary liver carcinoma and hepatitis B virus infection.

With regard to this clonotype: The missing conserved phenylalanine or tryptophan at the end of this CDR3 makes a read error likely. The genes are TRBV11-3 and TRBJ2-3; possibly TRBD2 for D (6 bases). Germline CDR1 is SGHNT and CDR2 is YENEEA. V gave up 3 bases and J gave up 3 bases, with 13 bases separating them. This CDR3 region has 15 residues. The CDR3 bases are TGTGCCAGCAGCTTTAGTGGGAGGCGGACAGATACGCAGTATTTA. This gives the protein CASSFSGRRTDTQYL.

The V call is TRBV7-7, the J call TRBJ2-1; D uncertain. This CDR3 has 13 amino acids. Germline V gene data show CDR1 as SSHAT and CDR2 as FNYEAQ (reference sequence). CDR3 loop: CDSSREVYNEQFF. The CDR3 nucleotides are TGTGATAGCAGCCGCGAGGTTTACAATGAGCAGTTCTTC. Combining the CDR3 with reference TRBV7-7 and TRBJ2-1 gives the whole variable domain GAGVSQSPRYKVTKRGQDVTLRCDPISSHATLYWYQQALGQGPEFLTYFNYEAQPDKSGLPSDRFSAERPEGSISTLTIQRTEQRDSAMYRCDSSREVYNEQFFGPGTRLTVL.

This rearrangement joins TRBV10-3 to TRBJ2-1; maybe TRBD1 (7 bases). The germline CDR1 and CDR2 sequences are ENHRY and SYGVKD. The CDR3 length is 15 residues. DNA of the CDR3: TGTACTATCAGTGAGGCCCAGGGGGGATACAATGAGCAGTTCTTC. This codes for CTISEAQGGYNEQFF.

Of note for this clonotype: A junction end diverges from the germline sequence, so it may reflect a read error. J is TRBJ2-5 and V is TRBV14, with 7 bases fitting TRBD1. Germline lookup yields CDR1 SGHDN and CDR2 FVKESK. This CDR3 spans 14 amino acids. Here the CDR3 DNA reads TGTGTCAGCAGCCAAGATCGCAGGGGGGAGACCCAGTACTTC. Its protein is CVSSQDRRGETQYF.

The chain's CDR3 is CATSDPLSGTMNEQFF. CDR3 nucleotide sequence: TGTGCCACCAGTGACCCTCTCAGCGGGACGATGAATGAGCAGTTCTTC. V and J are TRBV24-1 and TRBJ2-1; TRBD2 matches 7 bases. This CDR3 region has 16 residues. Germline CDR1 reads KGHDR; CDR2 reads SFDVKD. Trimming at V came to 4 bases and at J to 7 bases, leaving 12 bases not matched to a gene.

This clonotype appeared many times. The V and J genes are TRBV11-3 and TRBJ2-1; tentatively, D is TRBD1 (6 bases). CDR1 and CDR2 (germline): SGHNT, YENEEA. The CDR3 extends over 13 amino acids. Trimming cost V 5 bases and J 8 bases, with 13 bases left between them. In DNA, the CDR3 is TGTGCCAGCAGCCCCAACAGGGCCCATGAGCAGTTCTTC. This encodes CASSPNRAHEQFF. The full variable domain, with the rest looked up from reference TRBV11-3 and TRBJ2-1, is EAGVVQSPRYKIIEKKQPVAFWCNPISGHNTLYWYLQNLGQGPELLIRYENEEAVDDSQLPKDRFSAERLKGVDSTLKIQPAELGDSAVYLCASSPNRAHEQFFGPGTRLTVL.

Of note for this clonotype: Sequence at one end of the junction differs from germline and may be a read error. V is TRBV29-1 and J is TRBJ2-7; TRBD1 agrees at 9 bases. From germline, CDR1 is SQVTM and CDR2 ANQGSEA. This CDR3 spans 12 amino acids. CDR3 in DNA: TGCAGCGTTTCGGGACAGGGCTACAAGCAATACTTC. It codes for CSVSGQGYKQYF.

The chain recombines TRBV4-2 with TRBJ1-4; D is perhaps TRBD1 (6 bases). This CDR3 contains 13 residues. Germline CDR1 LGHNA, CDR2 YNFKEQ. The V and J ends lost 7 bases and 12 bases respectively, with 18 bases between them. The CDR3, as DNA: TGTGCCAGCAACCAGGGGAGTCGGGAAGAACTGTTTTTT. The encoded protein is CASNQGSREELFF.

Worth noting for this clonotype: At one boundary the junction diverges from the germline segment, which might be a read error. CDR3 protein: CARSQDDSGGIF. DNA of the CDR3: TGCGCCCGCAGCCAAGATGATTCTGGGGGTATCTTT. V is TRBV4-1 and J is TRBJ1-1, with D maybe TRBD1 (5 bases). The germline CDR1 and CDR2 sequences are MGHRA and YSYEKL. The CDR3 has 12 amino acids.

There are a few counts of this clonotype. The genes are TRBV28 and TRBJ1-5; D is ambiguous. Per the germline V gene, CDR1 is MDHEN and CDR2 is SYDVKM. The CDR3 contains 13 residues. Trimming cost V 8 bases and J 4 bases, with 12 bases left between them. The CDR3 bases are TGTGCCAGCCAGCCACCGGGGAATCAGCCCCAGCATTTT. Its protein is CASQPPGNQPQHF.

In the case of this clonotype: Sequence at one end of the junction differs from germline and may be a read error. The chain joins TRBV2 to TRBJ1-5; TRBD1 is a possible D gene (6 bases). The CDR3 is 13 amino acids. CDR1 and CDR2 (germline): SNHLY, FYNNEI. The CDR3 is CASSPGENQPEHF. DNA for the CDR3: TGTGCCAGTAGTCCAGGGGAGAATCAGCCCGAGCATTTT. The complete variable domain, with remaining parts taken from reference TRBV2 and TRBJ1-5, reads EPEVTQTPSHQVTQMGQEVILRCVPISNHLYFYWYRQILGQKVEFLVSFYNNEISEKSEIFDDQFSVERPDGSNFTLKIRSTKLEDSAMYFCASSPGENQPEHFGDGTRLSIL.

This clonotype was picked up a small number of times. Just one base apart from a much larger clone, this may be a read error. The V gene is TRBV6-6, the J gene TRBJ2-3, with TRBD2 matching over 13 bases. The CDR3 loop spans 17 amino acids. Germline assignment: CDR1 MNHNY and CDR2 SVGAGI (reference sequence). The CDR3 region has the DNA TGTGCCAGCAGACCCCCGACTAGCGGGAGGAGAACAGATATGCAGTATTTT. This gives the protein CASRPPTSGRRTDMQYF.

This chain joins TRBV4-1 and TRBJ2-1, with D possibly being TRBD2 (6 bases). CDR3 length: 10 amino acids. V was shortened by 5 bases and J by 12 bases, with 8 bases between the two germline ends. Germline V gives CDR1 MGHRA, CDR2 YSYEKL. The chain's CDR3 is CASSTGLQFF. As DNA, the CDR3 is TGCGCCAGCAGCACGGGACTGCAGTTCTTC.

This clonotype has a count of ten or more. The chain is built from TRBV24-1 and TRBJ2-2; no definite D call. The CDR3 is made up of 12 amino acids. Germline V CDR1 and CDR2: KGHDR, SFDVKD. Trimming removed 6 bases at V and 6 bases at J, with 7 bases between. CDR3 in DNA: TGTGCCACCAGTTTATCTCCCGGGGAGCTGTTTTTT. It encodes CATSLSPGELFF.

This clonotype is a singleton in its sample. Sequence at one end of the junction differs from germline and may be a read error. CDR3 bases: TGTGCCCGCAGTTTTGACACTAGCTATGAGCAGTTCTTC. Translated: CARSFDTSYEQFF. This sequence joins TRBV11-2 and TRBJ2-1; weak D call: TRBD2 (6 bases). This CDR3 is built from 13 residues. CDR1 and CDR2 from the germline V gene are SGHAT and FQNNGV.

To note about this clonotype: Possible read error: a much larger clone is one base away. Because the CDR3 is missing its conserved closing phenylalanine or tryptophan, this is likely a read error. The chain is built from TRBV13 and TRBJ2-1, with unresolved D. The CDR3 length is 16 residues. With 8 bases removed from V and 0 bases from J, the gap between germline ends came to 17 bases. Germline V CDR1 and CDR2: PRHDT, FYEKMQ (reference sequence). This chain's CDR3 is CASGTLSESSYNEQFL. The CDR3 DNA follows: TGTGCCAGCGGTACCCTAAGCGAGAGCTCCTACAATGAGCAGTTCCTC.

This clonotype showed up just a few times. V gene TRBV18 combines with J gene TRBJ1-4, with a weak D call TRBD1 (6 bases). Germline loops: CDR1 KGHSH, CDR2 LQKENI. V shed 3 bases and J shed 1 base, with 6 bases lying between them. The CDR3 is 14 amino acids. This CDR3 reads CASSPGQTNEKLFF. The CDR3 DNA reads TGTGCCAGCTCACCGGGACAAACTAATGAAAAACTGTTTTTT.

This clonotype was counted only a few times. The V and J genes are TRBV4-2 and TRBJ2-3; D gene ambiguous. V was shortened by 8 bases and J by 0 bases, with 15 bases between the two germline ends. CDR3 length: 15 amino acids. The germline gives CDR1 LGHNA, CDR2 YNFKEQ. The CDR3 spells CASASRLPSTDTQYF. The CDR3 region has the DNA TGTGCCAGCGCGAGCAGGCTCCCCAGCACAGATACGCAGTATTTT.

This clonotype was recorded once. No conserved phenylalanine or tryptophan ends this CDR3, so it is likely a read error. This rearrangement joins TRBV11-2 to TRBJ2-7; 8 bases map to TRBD1. The CDR3 totals 13 residues. Germline V lookup: CDR1 SGHAT, CDR2 FQNNGV. This CDR3 reads CASSWTGTYEQYL. The CDR3 bases are TGTGCAAGCAGCTGGACAGGGACGTACGAGCAGTACCTC.

Comment on this clonotype: Given the absence of the conserved phenylalanine or tryptophan at the CDR3 end, a read error is likely. This chain connects TRBV4-1 to TRBJ1-5; 9 bases map to TRBD1. The CDR3 has 17 residues. Germline V gene data show CDR1 as MGHRA and CDR2 as YSYEKL. The CDR3 sequence is CASNQLFLRDRVEPQHS. CDR3 nucleotide sequence: TGCGCCAGCAACCAACTATTCCTCAGGGACAGGGTGGAGCCCCAGCATTCT.

In the case of this clonotype: Because it lacks the conserved phenylalanine or tryptophan at the end, this CDR3 is likely a read error. This chain links TRBV4-1 with TRBJ2-3; 12 bases match TRBD2. Per germline, CDR1 MGHRA and CDR2 YSYEKL. J was trimmed by 2 bases and V by 3 bases; bases with no gene match: 9. This CDR3 has 18 amino acids. The CDR3 DNA reads as TGCGCCAGCAGCCAGCTGACTAGCGGGAGTGTATACACAGATACGCAGTATTTG. Its translation: CASSQLTSGSVYTDTQYL.

The DNA of the CDR3 is TGTGCCATCAGTGAAGCTAATGAAAAACTGTTTTTT. This codes for CAISEANEKLFF. The chain employs TRBV10-3 and TRBJ1-4; D unclear. Germline CDR1 ENHRY, CDR2 SYGVKD. The CDR3 spans 12 residues. The germline V and J ends were trimmed by 3 bases and 3 bases, with 2 bases remaining between them.

The CDR3 loop is CASSLTSGTCNEQFF. The CDR3 coding sequence is TGTGCCAGCAGCTTGACTAGCGGGACCTGCAATGAGCAGTTCTTC. The chain uses TRBV11-2 and TRBJ2-1; TRBD2 aligns across 11 bases. The V segment lost 3 bases and the J segment 6 bases; nucleotides outside the gene matches: 4. From germline, CDR1 is SGHAT and CDR2 FQNNGV. The CDR3 consists of 15 residues. Full variable domain (outside the CDR3, taken from reference TRBV11-2 and TRBJ2-1): EAGVAQSPRYKIIEKRQSVAFWCNPISGHATLYWYQQILGQGPKLLIQFQNNGVVDDSQLPKDRFSAERLKGVDSTLKIQPAKLEDSAVYLCASSLTSGTCNEQFFGPGTRLTVL.

As to this clonotype: Its ends do not fully match the called genes, so a read error is possible. The chain joins TRBV4-3 to TRBJ2-3, with a tentative D call TRBD2 (6 bases). The germline gives CDR1 LGHNA, CDR2 YSLEER. This CDR3 region has 15 residues. The CDR3 sequence: CASLATENGADMQYF. As DNA, the CDR3 is TGCGCCAGCCTAGCGACAGAGAATGGTGCAGATATGCAGTATTTT.